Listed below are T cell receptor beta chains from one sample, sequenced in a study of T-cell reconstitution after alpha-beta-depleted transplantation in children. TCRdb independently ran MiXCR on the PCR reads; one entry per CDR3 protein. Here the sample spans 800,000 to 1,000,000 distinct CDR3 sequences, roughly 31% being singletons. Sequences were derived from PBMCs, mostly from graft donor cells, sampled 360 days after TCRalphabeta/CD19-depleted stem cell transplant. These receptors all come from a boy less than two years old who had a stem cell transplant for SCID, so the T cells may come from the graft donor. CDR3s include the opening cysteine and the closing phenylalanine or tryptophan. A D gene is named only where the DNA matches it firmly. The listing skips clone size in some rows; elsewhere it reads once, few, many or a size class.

DNA: TGCGCCAGCAGCTTGGGGACAGGGACCCTATTGAGCACAGATACGCAGTATTTT
CDR3: CASSLGTGTLLSTDTQYF
size: few
V: TRBV5-1
J: TRBJ2-3
D: TRBD1

DNA: TGTGCCATCTACCCCCGGACAGGGTGGGACTATGGCTACACCTTC
CDR3: CAIYPRTGWDYGYTF
size: .
V: TRBV28
J: TRBJ1-2
D: TRBD1

DNA: TGTGCCAGCAGTTCTCCCGGACTAGGACACAATGAGCAGTTCTTC
CDR3: CASSSPGLGHNEQFF
size: few
V: TRBV7-8
J: TRBJ2-1
D: TRBD2

DNA: TGCGCCAGCAGCTCAGGACAGGTGTATAACAATGAGCAGTTCTTC
CDR3: CASSSGQVYNNEQFF
size: .
V: TRBV5-1
J: TRBJ2-1
D: TRBD1

DNA: TGCAGTGCTGAGAGTTCACAGTCCGAGCAGTACTTC
CDR3: CSAESSQSEQYF
size: few
V: TRBV20-1
J: TRBJ2-7
D: .

DNA: TGCAGTGCGCCTCAGGGAGAGGGGTTCTATGGCTACACCTTC
CDR3: CSAPQGEGFYGYTF
size: few
V: TRBV20-1
J: TRBJ1-2
D: .

DNA: TGTGCCAGCAGCTTGGAAGCGGGGGTTACCTACGAGCAGTACTTC
CDR3: CASSLEAGVTYEQYF
size: few
V: TRBV7-2
J: TRBJ2-7
D: TRBD2

DNA: TGCGCCAGCAGCCAAGATGTGGAACTTAACACCGGGGAGCTGTTTTTT
CDR3: CASSQDVELNTGELFF
size: many
V: TRBV4-1
J: TRBJ2-2
D: .

DNA: TGTGCCAGCACCCCGGACGTACCCAACTATGGCTACACCTTC
CDR3: CASTPDVPNYGYTF
size: few
V: TRBV12-3/TRBV12-4
J: TRBJ1-2
D: .

DNA: TGTGCCAGCAGTTCAGGCGGGGATGAAAAACTGTTTTTT
CDR3: CASSSGGDEKLFF
size: .
V: TRBV27
J: TRBJ1-4
D: .

DNA: TGTGCCAGCAGTCAAAGGACTGGCGGGGAGCTGTTTTTT
CDR3: CASSQRTGGELFF
size: many
V: TRBV12-3/TRBV12-4
J: TRBJ2-2
D: .

DNA: TGTGCCAGCAGCTTATCCGTTTTCACTGAAGCTTTCTTT
CDR3: CASSLSVFTEAFF
size: few
V: TRBV7-3
J: TRBJ1-1
D: .

DNA: TGCAGTGCTAGCCACCCGGGGGGCTATGGCTACACCTTC
CDR3: CSASHPGGYGYTF
size: .
V: TRBV20-1
J: TRBJ1-2
D: .

DNA: TGCAGTCCCCAGCTAGCGGGGGGGTACAATGAGCAGTTCTTC
CDR3: CSPQLAGGYNEQFF
size: .
V: TRBV20-1
J: TRBJ2-1
D: TRBD2

DNA: TGTGCCAGCAGTTGGAACAGGGGTTCCTACGAGCAGTACTTC
CDR3: CASSWNRGSYEQYF
size: few
V: TRBV6-5
J: TRBJ2-7
D: TRBD1

DNA: TGTGCCAGCAGCCAAGACGTACTAGCGGGGGCCCCCCAGGAGCAGTTCTTC
CDR3: CASSQDVLAGAPQEQFF
size: .
V: TRBV3-1
J: TRBJ2-1
D: TRBD2

DNA: TGTGCCACCAGTGACCGAACCGGGGAGCTGTTTTTT
CDR3: CATSDRTGELFF
size: few
V: TRBV24-1
J: TRBJ2-2
D: .

DNA: TGTGCCAGCAGGCTCTTCGACAGGCCCTACGAGCAGTACTTC
CDR3: CASRLFDRPYEQYF
size: many
V: TRBV28
J: TRBJ2-7
D: .

DNA: TGTGCCAGCAGCCAAGGAATGAGGGGGGGCGACAATGAGCAGTTCTTC
CDR3: CASSQGMRGGDNEQFF
size: few
V: TRBV3-1
J: TRBJ2-1
D: .

DNA: TGCGCCAGCAGTTTCTCCAGGGGGGCTCCAAACATTCAGTACTTC
CDR3: CASSFSRGAPNIQYF
size: .
V: TRBV10-2
J: TRBJ2-4
D: .

DNA: TGTGCCAGCAGTTTATGGACTAGCGGGGAGGATACGCAGTATTTT
CDR3: CASSLWTSGEDTQYF
size: .
V: TRBV12-3/TRBV12-4
J: TRBJ2-3
D: TRBD2

DNA: TGCAGTGCCACCCTAGGATCTGGCACAGATACGCAGTATTTT
CDR3: CSATLGSGTDTQYF
size: .
V: TRBV20-1
J: TRBJ2-3
D: .

DNA: TGTGCCAGCAGCAGAACCCGGGACAGGGGGCAGGGGGAGCTGTTTTTT
CDR3: CASSRTRDRGQGELFF
size: .
V: TRBV7-6
J: TRBJ2-2
D: TRBD1

DNA: TGTGCCAGCAGCCCCCCGCCGACGGGGAGCCAAGAGACCCAGTACTTC
CDR3: CASSPPPTGSQETQYF
size: few
V: TRBV27
J: TRBJ2-5
D: .

DNA: TGCGCCAGCAGCCTTTTCCCGGACAGGGTGGGGGAGACCCAGTACTTC
CDR3: CASSLFPDRVGETQYF
size: .
V: TRBV4-3
J: TRBJ2-5
D: TRBD1

DNA: TGCGCCAGCAGCGCTGGGGTGGGACAGAAGGCTTTCTTT
CDR3: CASSAGVGQKAFF
size: .
V: TRBV5-1
J: TRBJ1-1
D: TRBD1

DNA: TGTGCCAGCAGCTCCAGCGGGACAACGGACGAGCAGTACTTC
CDR3: CASSSSGTTDEQYF
size: .
V: TRBV7-9
J: TRBJ2-7
D: .

DNA: TGTGCCAGCAGCCAAGATAGGCGTGGAGATACGCAGTATTTT
CDR3: CASSQDRRGDTQYF
size: .
V: TRBV4-2
J: TRBJ2-3
D: .

DNA: TGTGCCAGCAGTCGCGTTCTAGCGGGGGGCCCCTCCTACGCCCTGTCCTACGAGCAGTACTTC
CDR3: CASSRVLAGGPSYALSYEQYF
size: few
V: TRBV6-2/TRBV6-3
J: TRBJ2-7
D: TRBD2

DNA: TGCAGCGCTCGTAAACGCGACACTTACAATGAGCAGTTCTTC
CDR3: CSARKRDTYNEQFF
size: .
V: TRBV29-1
J: TRBJ2-1
D: .

DNA: TGTGCCACGGGGGACAGACCCGACTACGAGCAGTACTTC
CDR3: CATGDRPDYEQYF
size: .
V: TRBV15
J: TRBJ2-7
D: TRBD1

DNA: TGTGCCAGCAGGCGGGGACAGGGGGTGTCCAGCGCTGAAGCTTTCTTT
CDR3: CASRRGQGVSSAEAFF
size: .
V: TRBV6-1
J: TRBJ1-1
D: TRBD1

DNA: TGCAGTGCTAGACAAGACAGGGGTCATCCCTACGAGCAGTACTTC
CDR3: CSARQDRGHPYEQYF
size: few
V: TRBV20-1
J: TRBJ2-7
D: TRBD1

DNA: TGTGCCACCAAACAATCCGGGGCCTCCTACGAGCAGTACTTC
CDR3: CATKQSGASYEQYF
size: .
V: TRBV28
J: TRBJ2-7
D: .

DNA: TGCGCCAGCAGCTTGGATGGGGACAGGGGGCAGGGGGCTTTCTTT
CDR3: CASSLDGDRGQGAFF
size: .
V: TRBV5-1
J: TRBJ1-1
D: TRBD1

DNA: TGCAGTGCTAGAGATTCCAGCCACCGGGACCCCTTTGGAAGCTCCTACAATGAGCAGTTCTTC
CDR3: CSARDSSHRDPFGSSYNEQFF
size: few
V: TRBV20-1
J: TRBJ2-1
D: .

DNA: TGTGCCAGCAGTTTTGGGGGGCGTAAGTCCTACGAGCAGTACTTC
CDR3: CASSFGGRKSYEQYF
size: .
V: TRBV12-3/TRBV12-4
J: TRBJ2-7
D: .

DNA: TGTGCCACCAGCAGAGATCCAGGACTAGGTGGGGAGACCCAGTACTTC
CDR3: CATSRDPGLGGETQYF
size: few
V: TRBV15
J: TRBJ2-5
D: TRBD2

DNA: TGTGCCAGCAGTTGGGAGACGCTTCCATTCGGTAACTCCTACAATGAGCAGTTCTTC
CDR3: CASSWETLPFGNSYNEQFF
size: many
V: TRBV28
J: TRBJ2-1
D: .

DNA: TGTGCCATCAGTCAGACTGGTTACCAAGAGACCCAGTACTTC
CDR3: CAISQTGYQETQYF
size: .
V: TRBV10-3
J: TRBJ2-5
D: .

DNA: TGTGCCAGCAGTGTTACAGTTAACACCGGGGAGCTGTTTTTT
CDR3: CASSVTVNTGELFF
size: many
V: TRBV2
J: TRBJ2-2
D: .

DNA: TGTGCCAGCAGTCCCTCTTCGTTAGCGTCCGAGAGCTACAATGAGCAGTTCTTC
CDR3: CASSPSSLASESYNEQFF
size: .
V: TRBV27
J: TRBJ2-1
D: .

DNA: TGTGCCAGCAGTCGGACGCAAGGGGGTCAGCCCCAGCATTTT
CDR3: CASSRTQGGQPQHF
size: few
V: TRBV12-3/TRBV12-4
J: TRBJ1-5
D: .

DNA: TGTGCCAGCAGCAGAGGACCGGGGTCGGTAGAGACCCAGTACTTC
CDR3: CASSRGPGSVETQYF
size: .
V: TRBV7-2
J: TRBJ2-5
D: .

DNA: TGTGCCAGCAGCTTAACGGGGGCAGGTGAAGCTTTCTTT
CDR3: CASSLTGAGEAFF
size: .
V: TRBV7-3
J: TRBJ1-1
D: .

DNA: TGTGCCAGCAGTTACGTCGGGGCCCTCCAGGAGACCCAGTACTTC
CDR3: CASSYVGALQETQYF
size: .
V: TRBV6-2/TRBV6-3
J: TRBJ2-5
D: .

DNA: TGTGCCATCAGTGAGTCGATCGAGGGTATCTATGGCTACACCTTC
CDR3: CAISESIEGIYGYTF
size: many
V: TRBV10-3
J: TRBJ1-2
D: .

DNA: TGCGCCAGCAGCCCCGGCGGGGTGGCGGGTCAGCCCCAGCATTTT
CDR3: CASSPGGVAGQPQHF
size: .
V: TRBV5-1
J: TRBJ1-5
D: .

DNA: TGCGCCAGCAGCTGGACAGTGGGAGTCCAAGAGACCCAGTACTTC
CDR3: CASSWTVGVQETQYF
size: few
V: TRBV5-1
J: TRBJ2-5
D: .

DNA: TGTGCCAGCAGCGGGCAAATCGGGGGGAATGAGCAGTTCTTC
CDR3: CASSGQIGGNEQFF
size: .
V: TRBV7-8
J: TRBJ2-1
D: TRBD2

DNA: TGCAGTGCTAGTGGAGACAGGGACACTGAAGCTTTCTTT
CDR3: CSASGDRDTEAFF
size: .
V: TRBV20-1
J: TRBJ1-1
D: TRBD1

DNA: TGTGCCAGCAGTTTGGGGGTCAATGAGCAGTTCTTC
CDR3: CASSLGVNEQFF
size: many
V: TRBV12-3/TRBV12-4
J: TRBJ2-1
D: .

DNA: TGTGCCAGCAGCAAAAATTGGGACAGGTTCGGGCCTGAGCAGTTCTTC
CDR3: CASSKNWDRFGPEQFF
size: few
V: TRBV5-5
J: TRBJ2-1
D: TRBD1

DNA: TGTGCCAGCAGCTTAAGGGGGATCGTCACCGGGGAGCTGTTTTTT
CDR3: CASSLRGIVTGELFF
size: .
V: TRBV5-6
J: TRBJ2-2
D: .

DNA: TGTGCAACTTCTCCGGGACAGGGGTTCGAGCAGTACTTC
CDR3: CATSPGQGFEQYF
size: .
V: TRBV27
J: TRBJ2-7
D: TRBD1